The entry below gives a single T cell receptor beta chain sequence along with its context. In germline, CDR1 is SNHLY, CDR2 FYNNEI. The CDR3 loop spans 15 amino acids. V trimming: 6 bases; J trimming: 4 bases; junction bases outside the gene matches: 4. The data belong to a study of long-term antiretroviral therapy in people with HIV. At survey level, the immunoSEQ assay was run in its v3.0 version. Assay: immunoSEQ multiplex PCR; the TCRdb copy retains only in-frame clones and omits some. The top ten hold about 30% of the sample, which has 7,000 or so clones, around 73% seen once. Sequencing was performed on unsorted PBMCs, taken 0.2 years after starting antiretroviral therapy. The TCR sequence derives from a man between 40 and 49 years old with HIV. This chain links TRBV2 with TRBJ2-2; the match to TRBD2 covers 11 bases. The CDR3 loop reads CASRISGGGTGELFF. The DNA of the CDR3 is TGTGCCAGCAGGATTAGCGGGGGGGGCACCGGGGAGCTGTTTTTT.